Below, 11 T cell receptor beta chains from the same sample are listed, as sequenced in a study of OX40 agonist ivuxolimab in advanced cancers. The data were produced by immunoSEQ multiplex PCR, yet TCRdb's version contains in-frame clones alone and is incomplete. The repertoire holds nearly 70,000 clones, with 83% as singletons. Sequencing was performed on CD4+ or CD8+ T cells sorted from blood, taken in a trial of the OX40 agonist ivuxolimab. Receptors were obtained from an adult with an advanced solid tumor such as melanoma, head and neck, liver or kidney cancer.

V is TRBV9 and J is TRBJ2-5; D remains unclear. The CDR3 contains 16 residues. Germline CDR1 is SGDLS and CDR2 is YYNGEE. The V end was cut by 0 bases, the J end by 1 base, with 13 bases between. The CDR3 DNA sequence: TGTGCCAGCAGCGTAGCTGGGATTCTTATCCAAGAGACCCAGTACTTC. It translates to CASSVAGILIQETQYF.

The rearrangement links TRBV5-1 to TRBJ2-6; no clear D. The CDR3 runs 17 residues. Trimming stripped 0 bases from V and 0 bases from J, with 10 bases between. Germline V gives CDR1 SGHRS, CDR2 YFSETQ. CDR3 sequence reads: CASSLVARSSGANVLTF. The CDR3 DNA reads TGCGCCAGCAGCTTGGTGGCCAGGTCCTCTGGGGCCAACGTCCTGACTTTC. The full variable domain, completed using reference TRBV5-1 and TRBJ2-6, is KAGVTQTPRYLIKTRGQQVTLSCSPISGHRSVSWYQQTPGQGLQFLFEYFSETQRNKGNFPGRFSGRQFSNSRSEMNVSTLELGDSALYLCASSLVARSSGANVLTFGAGSRLTVL.

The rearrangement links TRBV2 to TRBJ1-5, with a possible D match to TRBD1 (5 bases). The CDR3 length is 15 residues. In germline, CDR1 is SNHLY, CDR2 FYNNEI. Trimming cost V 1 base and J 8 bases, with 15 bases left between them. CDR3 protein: CASSEGSGGSKPQHF. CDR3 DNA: TGTGCCAGCAGTGAAGGTTCCGGGGGAAGTAAGCCCCAGCATTTT. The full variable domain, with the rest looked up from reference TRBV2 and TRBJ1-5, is EPEVTQTPSHQVTQMGQEVILRCVPISNHLYFYWYRQILGQKVEFLVSFYNNEISEKSEIFDDQFSVERPDGSNFTLKIRSTKLEDSAMYFCASSEGSGGSKPQHFGDGTRLSIL.

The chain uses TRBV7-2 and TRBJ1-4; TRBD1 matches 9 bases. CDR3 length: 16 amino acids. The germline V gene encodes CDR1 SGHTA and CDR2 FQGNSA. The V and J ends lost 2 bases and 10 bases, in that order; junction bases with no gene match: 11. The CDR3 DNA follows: TGTGCCAGCAGCTTAACTGCAGTGGGACAGGGAATAAAACTGTTTTTT. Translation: CASSLTAVGQGIKLFF.

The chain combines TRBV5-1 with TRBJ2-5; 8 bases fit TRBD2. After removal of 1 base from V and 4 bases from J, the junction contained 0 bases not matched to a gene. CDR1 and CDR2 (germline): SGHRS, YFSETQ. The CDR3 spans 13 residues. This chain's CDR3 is CASSLRGGETQYF. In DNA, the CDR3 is TGCGCCAGCAGCTTGCGGGGGGGAGAGACCCAGTACTTC.

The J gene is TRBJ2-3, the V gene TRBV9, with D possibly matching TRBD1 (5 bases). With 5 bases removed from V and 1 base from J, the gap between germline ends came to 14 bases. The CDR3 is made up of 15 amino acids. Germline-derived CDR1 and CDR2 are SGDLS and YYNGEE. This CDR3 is CASSGPGQRTDTQYF. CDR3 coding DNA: TGTGCCAGCAGTGGTCCTGGACAACGCACAGATACGCAGTATTTT. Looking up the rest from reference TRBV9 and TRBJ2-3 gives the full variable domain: DSGVTQTPKHLITATGQRVTLRCSPRSGDLSVYWYQQSLDQGLQFLIQYYNGEERAKGNILERFSAQQFPDLHSELNLSSLELGDSALYFCASSGPGQRTDTQYFGPGTRLTVL.

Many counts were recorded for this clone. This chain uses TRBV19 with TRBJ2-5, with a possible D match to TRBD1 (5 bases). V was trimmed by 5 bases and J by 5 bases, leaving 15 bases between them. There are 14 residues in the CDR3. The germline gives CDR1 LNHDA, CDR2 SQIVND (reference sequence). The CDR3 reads CASSRQGLVETQYF. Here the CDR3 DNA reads TGTGCCAGTAGTCGGCAGGGTTTAGTGGAGACCCAGTACTTC.

The CDR3 coding sequence is TGTGCCAGCAGCCCAGATTCCGGGACGCGGGGTTCTGGGATTCAGCCCCAGCATTTT. Its translation: CASSPDSGTRGSGIQPQHF. The V and J genes are TRBV7-9 and TRBJ1-5; TRBD1 is a possible D gene (5 bases). Trimming left V 5 bases short and J 6 bases short, with 29 bases between. The germline V gene encodes CDR1 SEHNR and CDR2 FQNEAQ (reference sequence). The CDR3 runs 19 residues.

The CDR3 coding sequence is TGTGCCAGCAGCCTAAGGGGAGGTTTTAATGAAAAACTGTTTTTT. This encodes CASSLRGGFNEKLFF. This chain connects TRBV14 to TRBJ1-4, with D possibly being TRBD1 (5 bases). The germline CDR1 and CDR2 sequences are SGHDN and FVKESK. This CDR3 has 15 residues. The V end lost 4 bases, the J end lost 4 bases, and 13 bases lay between the germline ends.

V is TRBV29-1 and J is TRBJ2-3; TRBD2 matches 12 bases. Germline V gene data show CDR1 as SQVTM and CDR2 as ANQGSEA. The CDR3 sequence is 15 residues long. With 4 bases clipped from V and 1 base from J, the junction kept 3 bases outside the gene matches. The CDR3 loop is CSVGRLAGGTDTQYF. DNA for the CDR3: TGCAGCGTTGGGAGACTAGCGGGGGGCACAGATACGCAGTATTTT.

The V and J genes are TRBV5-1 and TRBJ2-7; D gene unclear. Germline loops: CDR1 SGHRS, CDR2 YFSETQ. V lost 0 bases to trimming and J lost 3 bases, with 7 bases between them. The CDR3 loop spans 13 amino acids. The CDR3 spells CASSLVTNYEQYF. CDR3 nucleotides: TGCGCCAGCAGCTTGGTCACGAACTACGAGCAGTACTTC.